This is a list of T cell receptor beta chains from one sample in a study of PD-1 blockade in classical Hodgkin lymphoma. Profiled with immunoSEQ multiplex PCR; TCRdb holds only in-frame clones, not every one. The table has about 61,000 clones, 80% to 90% seen once; the top ten hold 14% to 15%. Source: peripheral blood mononuclear cells (PBMCs), taken at baseline. All receptors come from a human donor with classical Hodgkin lymphoma. The CDR3 runs from the conserved cysteine through the conserved F or W. Each record gives: clone size, D gene, V gene, J gene, CDR3 protein, CDR3 DNA. A D gene is named only where the DNA matches it firmly. Part of the rows lack a size; the others show once, few, many or a class for expanded clones.

clone size: -; D gene: -; V gene: TRBV14; J gene: TRBJ2-1; CDR3 protein: CASSGLYAYNEQFF; CDR3 DNA: TGTGCCAGCAGTGGGCTATACGCGTACAATGAGCAGTTCTTC
clone size: -; D gene: -; V gene: TRBV11-1; J gene: TRBJ1-1; CDR3 protein: CASTTGWNTEAFF; CDR3 DNA: TGTGCCAGCACCACGGGATGGAACACTGAAGCTTTCTTT
clone size: -; D gene: -; V gene: TRBV7-2; J gene: TRBJ1-2; CDR3 protein: CASSLVRGGNYGYTF; CDR3 DNA: TGTGCCAGCAGCTTAGTTCGGGGGGGCAACTATGGCTACACCTTC
clone size: -; D gene: -; V gene: TRBV7-6; J gene: TRBJ2-7; CDR3 protein: CASSSDQGRYEQYF; CDR3 DNA: TGTGCCAGCAGCTCAGATCAGGGACGCTACGAGCAGTACTTC
clone size: -; D gene: TRBD1; V gene: TRBV7-9; J gene: TRBJ2-7; CDR3 protein: CASSPPGQGVEQYF; CDR3 DNA: TGTGCCAGCAGCCCGCCGGGGCAGGGGGTCGAGCAGTACTTC
clone size: -; D gene: TRBD1; V gene: TRBV11-2; J gene: TRBJ1-1; CDR3 protein: CASSPDRDTEAFF; CDR3 DNA: TGTGCCAGCAGTCCGGACAGGGACACTGAAGCTTTCTTT
clone size: few; D gene: -; V gene: TRBV13; J gene: TRBJ1-1; CDR3 protein: CASSNPEGDTEAFF; CDR3 DNA: TGTGCCAGCAGCAACCCGGAGGGGGACACTGAAGCTTTCTTT
clone size: once; D gene: -; V gene: TRBV6-4; J gene: TRBJ2-2; CDR3 protein: CASGTRGDTGELFF; CDR3 DNA: TGTGCCAGCGGCACCAGGGGTGATACCGGGGAGCTGTTTTTT
clone size: -; D gene: TRBD2; V gene: TRBV6-5; J gene: TRBJ2-7; CDR3 protein: CASSYSMGGAAYEQYF; CDR3 DNA: TGTGCCAGCAGTTACTCGATGGGAGGGGCGGCCTACGAGCAGTACTTC
clone size: -; D gene: -; V gene: TRBV12-5; J gene: TRBJ2-7; CDR3 protein: CASGEPLQGRKNEQYF; CDR3 DNA: TGTGCTAGTGGAGAACCCCTACAGGGGAGGAAAAACGAGCAGTACTTC
clone size: -; D gene: -; V gene: TRBV19; J gene: TRBJ1-6; CDR3 protein: CASSIPYSPLHF; CDR3 DNA: TGTGCCAGTAGTATCCCCTATTCACCCCTCCACTTT
clone size: few; D gene: -; V gene: TRBV28; J gene: TRBJ1-5; CDR3 protein: CASSFGLGLISNQPQHF; CDR3 DNA: TGTGCCAGCAGTTTTGGGCTTGGGCTGATTAGCAATCAGCCCCAGCATTTT
clone size: -; D gene: -; V gene: TRBV13; J gene: TRBJ1-3; CDR3 protein: CASSLGTGTPGNTIYF; CDR3 DNA: TGTGCCAGCAGCTTAGGGACGGGGACTCCTGGAAACACCATATATTTT
clone size: once; D gene: -; V gene: TRBV10-1; J gene: TRBJ2-2; CDR3 protein: CASSAQPRRELFF; CDR3 DNA: TGCGCCAGCAGTGCACAGCCCCGAAGGGAGCTGTTTTTT
clone size: once; D gene: TRBD2; V gene: TRBV10-3; J gene: TRBJ2-3; CDR3 protein: CAITQRGLDADTQYF; CDR3 DNA: TGTGCCATCACCCAGAGGGGACTAGATGCAGATACGCAGTATTTT
clone size: -; D gene: -; V gene: TRBV18; J gene: TRBJ2-1; CDR3 protein: CASSTKGNEQFF; CDR3 DNA: TGTGCCAGCTCAACCAAGGGGAATGAGCAGTTCTTC
clone size: -; D gene: -; V gene: TRBV4-1; J gene: TRBJ1-4; CDR3 protein: CASSQAGATNEKLFF; CDR3 DNA: TGCGCCAGCAGCCAAGCGGGCGCAACTAATGAAAAACTGTTTTTT
clone size: -; D gene: -; V gene: TRBV6-5; J gene: TRBJ1-1; CDR3 protein: CASSVDGGEAFF; CDR3 DNA: TGTGCCAGCAGTGTAGACGGTGGTGAAGCTTTCTTT
clone size: -; D gene: TRBD1; V gene: TRBV4-2; J gene: TRBJ1-5; CDR3 protein: CASSQDLQGDGSNQPQHF; CDR3 DNA: TGTGCCAGCAGCCAAGATCTACAGGGGGATGGAAGCAATCAGCCCCAGCATTTT
clone size: -; D gene: TRBD2; V gene: TRBV28; J gene: TRBJ2-3; CDR3 protein: CASSPRTAGASTDTQYF; CDR3 DNA: TGTGCCAGCAGCCCACGGACGGCGGGAGCTAGCACAGATACGCAGTATTTT
clone size: -; D gene: -; V gene: TRBV5-4; J gene: TRBJ1-6; CDR3 protein: CASSLGYSNSPLHF; CDR3 DNA: TGTGCCAGCAGTCTCGGGTACTCTAATTCACCCCTCCACTTT
clone size: -; D gene: TRBD1; V gene: TRBV6-6; J gene: TRBJ1-2; CDR3 protein: CASVFSGGAGGYTF; CDR3 DNA: TGTGCCAGCGTCTTTTCAGGGGGCGCTGGTGGCTACACCTTC
clone size: -; D gene: -; V gene: TRBV5-1; J gene: TRBJ1-2; CDR3 protein: CASSLAGDNYGYTF; CDR3 DNA: TGCGCCAGCAGCTTGGCTGGGGACAACTATGGCTACACCTTC
clone size: -; D gene: TRBD1; V gene: TRBV19; J gene: TRBJ1-5; CDR3 protein: CASSIGQGAYSNQPQHF; CDR3 DNA: TGTGCCAGTAGTATAGGTCAGGGGGCTTATAGCAATCAGCCCCAGCATTTT
clone size: -; D gene: -; V gene: TRBV27; J gene: TRBJ1-5; CDR3 protein: CASSLGRGNQPQHF; CDR3 DNA: TGTGCCAGCAGTTTAGGGCGGGGGAATCAGCCCCAGCATTTT
clone size: -; D gene: -; V gene: TRBV4-1; J gene: TRBJ2-1; CDR3 protein: CASSQGSSYNEQFF; CDR3 DNA: TGCGCCAGCAGCCAGGGAAGCTCCTACAATGAGCAGTTCTTC
clone size: few; D gene: -; V gene: TRBV6-1; J gene: TRBJ1-5; CDR3 protein: CASSESQPQHF; CDR3 DNA: TGTGCCAGCAGTGAAAGTCAGCCCCAGCATTTT
clone size: -; D gene: -; V gene: TRBV7-2; J gene: TRBJ1-5; CDR3 protein: CASSHIIPPQPQHF; CDR3 DNA: TGTGCCAGCAGCCATATCATACCCCCTCAGCCCCAGCATTTT
clone size: -; D gene: -; V gene: TRBV19; J gene: TRBJ1-5; CDR3 protein: CASGQCNQPQHF; CDR3 DNA: TGTGCCAGTGGGCAGTGCAATCAGCCCCAGCATTTT
clone size: -; D gene: TRBD1; V gene: TRBV19; J gene: TRBJ1-2; CDR3 protein: CASSGMDRGHGYTF; CDR3 DNA: TGTGCCAGTAGTGGCATGGACAGGGGCCATGGCTACACCTTC
clone size: -; D gene: -; V gene: TRBV2; J gene: TRBJ1-1; CDR3 protein: CAIPEETGLGTEAFF; CDR3 DNA: TGTGCCATTCCAGAAGAAACAGGATTAGGCACTGAAGCTTTCTTT
clone size: -; D gene: -; V gene: TRBV6-6; J gene: TRBJ2-7; CDR3 protein: CASSYVGPYEQYF; CDR3 DNA: TGTGCCAGCAGTTACGTGGGCCCTTACGAGCAGTACTTC
clone size: -; D gene: TRBD1; V gene: TRBV30; J gene: TRBJ1-6; CDR3 protein: CAWSEGQGENSPLHF; CDR3 DNA: TGTGCCTGGAGCGAAGGACAGGGGGAGAATTCACCCCTCCACTTT
clone size: -; D gene: -; V gene: TRBV7-2; J gene: TRBJ2-2; CDR3 protein: CASSVMGLTGELFF; CDR3 DNA: TGTGCCAGCAGCGTTATGGGGCTAACCGGGGAGCTGTTTTTT
clone size: -; D gene: -; V gene: TRBV5-6; J gene: TRBJ2-7; CDR3 protein: CASSLGGSYYEQYF; CDR3 DNA: TGTGCCAGCAGCTTGGGCGGGTCTTACTACGAGCAGTACTTC
clone size: -; D gene: -; V gene: TRBV7-3; J gene: TRBJ1-1; CDR3 protein: CASSLIPPGGNNPNTEAFF; CDR3 DNA: TGTGCCAGCAGCTTAATTCCTCCGGGGGGCAACAATCCGAACACTGAAGCTTTCTTT
clone size: -; D gene: -; V gene: TRBV11-3; J gene: TRBJ2-1; CDR3 protein: CASSFQLSSEQFF; CDR3 DNA: TGTGCCAGCAGCTTTCAGCTCAGTAGTGAGCAGTTCTTC
clone size: once; D gene: -; V gene: TRBV4-2; J gene: TRBJ2-7; CDR3 protein: CASSQDTGVYEQYF; CDR3 DNA: TGTGCCAGCAGCCAAGACACGGGGGTATACGAGCAGTACTTC
clone size: -; D gene: -; V gene: TRBV9; J gene: TRBJ2-1; CDR3 protein: CASSVAGGPNEQFF; CDR3 DNA: TGTGCCAGCAGCGTAGCGGGGGGCCCCAATGAGCAGTTCTTC
clone size: -; D gene: -; V gene: TRBV7-8; J gene: TRBJ1-5; CDR3 protein: CASSSNSLPNSNQPQHF; CDR3 DNA: TGTGCCAGCAGCTCTAACTCATTACCAAATAGCAATCAGCCCCAGCATTTT
clone size: -; D gene: -; V gene: TRBV6-1; J gene: TRBJ2-7; CDR3 protein: CASSEGTKTEQYF; CDR3 DNA: TGTGCCAGCAGTGAAGGGACAAAAACCGAGCAGTACTTC
clone size: -; D gene: -; V gene: TRBV28; J gene: TRBJ1-3; CDR3 protein: CASSFPFSGNTIYF; CDR3 DNA: TGTGCCAGCAGTTTCCCCTTCTCTGGAAACACCATATATTTT
clone size: -; D gene: -; V gene: TRBV9; J gene: TRBJ2-6; CDR3 protein: CASSPGTLGANVLTF; CDR3 DNA: TGTGCCAGCAGCCCCGGGACACTAGGGGCCAACGTCCTGACTTTC
clone size: -; D gene: -; V gene: TRBV7-7; J gene: TRBJ2-2; CDR3 protein: CASSFSGSTGELFF; CDR3 DNA: TGTGCTAGCAGCTTCAGCGGTTCTACCGGGGAGCTGTTTTTT
clone size: few; D gene: -; V gene: TRBV30; J gene: TRBJ1-5; CDR3 protein: CAWSVAENQPQHF; CDR3 DNA: TGTGCCTGGAGTGTGGCTGAGAATCAGCCCCAGCATTTT
clone size: -; D gene: -; V gene: TRBV6-5; J gene: TRBJ1-1; CDR3 protein: CASSKPGRDTEAFF; CDR3 DNA: TGTGCCAGCAGTAAACCGGGACGGGACACTGAAGCTTTCTTT
clone size: -; D gene: TRBD1; V gene: TRBV4-1; J gene: TRBJ2-2; CDR3 protein: CASSLGTGGNTGELFF; CDR3 DNA: TGCGCCAGCAGTCTCGGGACAGGGGGCAACACCGGGGAGCTGTTTTTT
clone size: -; D gene: -; V gene: TRBV28; J gene: TRBJ2-4; CDR3 protein: CASNSQNIQYF; CDR3 DNA: TGTGCCAGCAACTCCCAAAACATTCAGTACTTC
clone size: -; D gene: TRBD1; V gene: TRBV6-5; J gene: TRBJ2-1; CDR3 protein: CASSYGGQGGNEQFF; CDR3 DNA: TGTGCCAGCAGTTACGGGGGACAGGGTGGCAATGAGCAGTTCTTC
clone size: -; D gene: TRBD2; V gene: TRBV19; J gene: TRBJ2-1; CDR3 protein: CASSITGGRSEQFF; CDR3 DNA: TGTGCCAGTAGTATAACGGGGGGGCGTAGTGAGCAGTTCTTC
clone size: -; D gene: -; V gene: TRBV2; J gene: TRBJ2-7; CDR3 protein: CASSGVINSYEQYF; CDR3 DNA: TGTGCCAGCTCAGGGGTTATCAACTCCTACGAGCAGTACTTC
clone size: -; D gene: -; V gene: TRBV6-5; J gene: TRBJ1-1; CDR3 protein: CASINTGGRNTEAFF; CDR3 DNA: TGTGCCAGCATTAACACGGGGGGACGGAACACTGAAGCTTTCTTT
clone size: -; D gene: TRBD1; V gene: TRBV6-5; J gene: TRBJ2-7; CDR3 protein: CASSSLRQGPTYEQYF; CDR3 DNA: TGTGCCAGCAGTTCCCTCCGACAGGGCCCAACCTACGAGCAGTACTTC